This TCR beta chain was retrieved from a study of shared clonotypes between healthy human individuals. Points on this clone: The antigen remains undetermined.

Each subset's genomic DNA was split evenly across several immunoSEQ plates. Generated by immunoSEQ multiplex PCR, the TCRdb table keeps only in-frame clones and is missing some. The repertoire includes approximately 2,300,000 clones, roughly 90% of them detected once, and more than 0.35% sits in the top ten. V dropped 0 bases and J dropped 5 bases, with 21 bases sitting between them. The CDR3 loop spans 18 amino acids. CDR1 is MNHEY, CDR2 SMNVEV, per germline (reference sequence). Those who donated were healthy HIV-negative adults, with no recent acute infections or vaccinations reported. Study conclusions and caveats: Rarefaction gave evidence that sorted-subset sequencing remained incomplete despite large depth. Among non-shared clonotypes, generation probabilities were lower than among those shared by all four donors.

The rearrangement uses TRBV27 and TRBJ2-3; D is possibly TRBD2 (6 bases). This receptor was obtained from a man aged 18 to 29 in good health. Some clones in this sample may be carry-over from other donors' samples. The sequencing input was naive CD4+ T cells from PBMCs. Subset reported: CD45RA+ positively selected. Here the CDR3 DNA reads TGTGCCAGCAGTTTATCGAAAGGAACTAGCCGGGTGGGAGATACGCAGTATTTT. Translated: CASSLSKGTSRVGDTQYF.